The T cell receptor (beta chain) under discussion was sequenced for a study of identical twins. MiXCR was run by TCRdb on the 5' RACE reads, yielding one entry per CDR3 protein. The table includes hundreds of thousands of distinct CDR3 sequences, about 18% detected once. Regarding this clonotype: Its antigen is unidentified.

Study observations and caveats: Cord blood's abundant beta clonotypes had fewer insertions, unlike memory repertoires.

These data also featured in a second study, about T cells expressing NK-cell markers. As that report states: The CD3+CD56-NKG2C+ fraction of a handful of donors was also led by these clonotypes.

Sample: PBMCs. The receptor was derived from a woman between 18 and 29 years old in good health.

This CDR3 is CASSPGGAGELFF. CDR3 bases: TGTGCCAGCAGCCCCGGGGGGGCCGGGGAGCTGTTTTTT. The chain has TRBV12-3 or TRBV12-4 and TRBJ2-2; TRBD2 matches at 8 bases. Trimming cost V 6 bases and J 6 bases; bases outside gene matches: 3. This CDR3 spans 13 amino acids.